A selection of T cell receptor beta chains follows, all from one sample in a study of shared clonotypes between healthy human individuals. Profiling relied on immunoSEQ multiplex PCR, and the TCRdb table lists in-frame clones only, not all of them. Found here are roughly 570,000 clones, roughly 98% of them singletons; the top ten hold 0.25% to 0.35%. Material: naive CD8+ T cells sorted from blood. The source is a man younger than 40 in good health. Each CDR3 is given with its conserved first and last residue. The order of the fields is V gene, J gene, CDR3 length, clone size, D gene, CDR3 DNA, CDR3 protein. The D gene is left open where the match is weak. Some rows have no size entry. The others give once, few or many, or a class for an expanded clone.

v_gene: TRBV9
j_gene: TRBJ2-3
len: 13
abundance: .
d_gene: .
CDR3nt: TGTGCCAGCAGCGTAGCTTCCACAGATACGCAGTATTTT
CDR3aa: CASSVASTDTQYF

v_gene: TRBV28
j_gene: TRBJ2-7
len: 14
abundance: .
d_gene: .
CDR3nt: TGTGCCAGCAGTTTCATGGACAGCTCCTACGAGCAGTACTTC
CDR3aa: CASSFMDSSYEQYF

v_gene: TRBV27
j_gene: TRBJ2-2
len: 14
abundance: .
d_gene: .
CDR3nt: TGTGCCAGCAGTTTACAAGGTCGGGACGGGGAGCTGTTTTTT
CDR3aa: CASSLQGRDGELFF

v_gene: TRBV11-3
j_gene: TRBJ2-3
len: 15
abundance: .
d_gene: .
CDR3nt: TGTGCCAGCAGCAGCGGGCCCAATGGCGCAGATACGCAGTATTTT
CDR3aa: CASSSGPNGADTQYF

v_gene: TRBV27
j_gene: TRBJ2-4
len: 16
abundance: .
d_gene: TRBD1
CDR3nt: TGTGCCAGCAGTTACACAGGGGGCGCTGACAAAAACATTCAGTACTTC
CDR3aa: CASSYTGGADKNIQYF

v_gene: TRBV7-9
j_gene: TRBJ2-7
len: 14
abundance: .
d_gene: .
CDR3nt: TGTGCCAGCAGCATCGGGACGGTCTCCTACGAGCAGTACTTC
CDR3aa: CASSIGTVSYEQYF

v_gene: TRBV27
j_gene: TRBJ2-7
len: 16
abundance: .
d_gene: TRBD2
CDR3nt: TGTGCCAGCAGTTTGGTCGTGGGACTAAAGATCTACGAGCAGTACTTC
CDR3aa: CASSLVVGLKIYEQYF

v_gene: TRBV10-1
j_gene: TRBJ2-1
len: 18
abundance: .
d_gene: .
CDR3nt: TGCGCCAGCAGCCCGAGGGGGGACCTAGCGGCCTCCTACAATGAGCAGTTCTTC
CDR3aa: CASSPRGDLAASYNEQFF

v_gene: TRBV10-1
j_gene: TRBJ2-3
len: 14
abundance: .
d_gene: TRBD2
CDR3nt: TGCGCCAGCAGTGAGGCGGCTAGCGGGAGCAGCCAGTATTTT
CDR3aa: CASSEAASGSSQYF

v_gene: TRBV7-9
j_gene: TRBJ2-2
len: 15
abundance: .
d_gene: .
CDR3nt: TGTGCCAGCAGCTCATTTGCAGCGAACACCGGGGAGCTGTTTTTT
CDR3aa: CASSSFAANTGELFF

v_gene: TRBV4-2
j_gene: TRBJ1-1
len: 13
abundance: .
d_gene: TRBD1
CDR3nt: TGTGCCAGCTGGGGCAGGGGGCTCACTGAAGCTTTCTTT
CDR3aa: CASWGRGLTEAFF

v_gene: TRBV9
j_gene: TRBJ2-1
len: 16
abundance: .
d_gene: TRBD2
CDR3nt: TGTGCCAGCAGCGTAGGATCTAGCGGGAGAAATAATGAGCAGTTCTTC
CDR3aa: CASSVGSSGRNNEQFF

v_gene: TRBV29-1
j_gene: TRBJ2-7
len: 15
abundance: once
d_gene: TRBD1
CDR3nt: TGCAGCGTTGAAGTGGGGGGACAGGGTGGCTACGAGCAGTACTTC
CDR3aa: CSVEVGGQGGYEQYF

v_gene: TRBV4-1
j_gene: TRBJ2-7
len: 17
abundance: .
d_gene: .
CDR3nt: TGCGCCAGCAGCCCAACCACGTCAACTACAGACCCCTACGAGCAGTACTTC
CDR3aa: CASSPTTSTTDPYEQYF

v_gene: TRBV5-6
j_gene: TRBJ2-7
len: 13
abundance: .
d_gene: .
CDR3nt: TGTGCCAGCAGCTTGGGGGACCCCTACGAGCAGTACTTC
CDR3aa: CASSLGDPYEQYF

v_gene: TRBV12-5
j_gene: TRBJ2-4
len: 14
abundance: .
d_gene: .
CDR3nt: TGTGCTAGTGGTTTTTCGGGACAACCAAACATTCAGTACTTC
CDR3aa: CASGFSGQPNIQYF

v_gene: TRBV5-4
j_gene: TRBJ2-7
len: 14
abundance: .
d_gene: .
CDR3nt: TGTGCCAGCAGCTTGGACTCGTTCCTAGACGAGCAGTACTTC
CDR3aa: CASSLDSFLDEQYF